This T cell receptor beta chain appears in the sequencing data of a study of molecular identifiers for immune sequencing clone quantification. Trimming took 4 bases from V and 4 from J; bases not matched to a gene: 10. CDR3 size: 16 residues. In germline, CDR1 is SGHDT, CDR2 YYEEEE. This clonotype was counted many times. TCRdb reanalysed the PCR reads using MiXCR and keeps one entry per CDR3 protein. The table includes hundreds of thousands of distinct CDR3 sequences, around 25% detected once. The chain employs TRBV5-6 and TRBJ2-7, with TRBD2 identical over 11 bases. Sequencing was performed on naive CD8+ T cells from blood, with Jurkat cell RNA spiked in. The subset denotes: FACS-sorted CD8+CD4-CCR7+CD45RA+ naive T cells. The origin of this receptor is a human donor in good health. Some libraries in this study had Jurkat cell RNA spiked in. Here the CDR3 reads CASSPGLADPKYEQYF. For the CDR3, the DNA is TGTGCCAGCAGCCCGGGACTAGCGGATCCGAAGTACGAGCAGTACTTC.